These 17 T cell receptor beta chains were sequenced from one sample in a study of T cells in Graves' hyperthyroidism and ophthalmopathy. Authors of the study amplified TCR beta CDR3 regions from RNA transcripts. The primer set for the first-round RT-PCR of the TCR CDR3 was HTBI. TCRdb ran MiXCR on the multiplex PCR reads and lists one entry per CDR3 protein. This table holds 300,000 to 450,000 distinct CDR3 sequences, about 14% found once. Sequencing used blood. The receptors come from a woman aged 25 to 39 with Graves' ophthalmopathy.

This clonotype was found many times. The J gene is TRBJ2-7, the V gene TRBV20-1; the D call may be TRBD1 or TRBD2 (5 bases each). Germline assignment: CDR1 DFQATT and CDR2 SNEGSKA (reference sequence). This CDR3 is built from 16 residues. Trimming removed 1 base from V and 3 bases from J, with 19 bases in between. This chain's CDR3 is CSARGRGTIRNYEQYF. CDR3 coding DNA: TGCAGTGCTAGAGGGAGAGGGACGATACGAAACTACGAGCAGTACTTC.

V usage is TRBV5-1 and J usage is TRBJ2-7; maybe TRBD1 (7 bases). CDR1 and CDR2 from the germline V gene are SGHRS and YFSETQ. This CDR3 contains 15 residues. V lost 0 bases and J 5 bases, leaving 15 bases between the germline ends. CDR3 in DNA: TGCGCCAGCAGCTTGGCCCCAGGGGGGAAGGACGAGCAGTACTTC. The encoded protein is CASSLAPGGKDEQYF.

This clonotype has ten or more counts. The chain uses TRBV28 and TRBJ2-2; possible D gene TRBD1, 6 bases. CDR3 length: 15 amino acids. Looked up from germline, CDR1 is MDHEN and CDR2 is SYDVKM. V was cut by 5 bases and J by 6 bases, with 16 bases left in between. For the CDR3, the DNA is TGTGCCAGCAGTCCCACCGAGGGGGTAGCCGGGGAGCTGTTTTTT. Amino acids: CASSPTEGVAGELFF.

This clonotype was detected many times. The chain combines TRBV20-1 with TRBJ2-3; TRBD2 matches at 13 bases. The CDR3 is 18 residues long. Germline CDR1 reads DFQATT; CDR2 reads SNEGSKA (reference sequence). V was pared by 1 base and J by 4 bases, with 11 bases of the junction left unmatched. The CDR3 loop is CSARVPSRLAGGSDTQYF. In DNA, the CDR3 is TGCAGTGCTAGAGTCCCTTCGAGACTAGCGGGGGGCTCAGATACGCAGTATTTT.

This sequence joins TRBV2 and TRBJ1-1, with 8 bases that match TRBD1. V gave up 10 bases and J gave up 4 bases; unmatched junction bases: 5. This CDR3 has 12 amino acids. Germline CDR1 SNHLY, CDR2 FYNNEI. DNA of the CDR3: TGTGCCACAGCGGACAGGGCCACTGAAGCTTTCTTT. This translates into CATADRATEAFF. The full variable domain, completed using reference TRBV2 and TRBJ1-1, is EPEVTQTPSHQVTQMGQEVILRCVPISNHLYFYWYRQILGQKVEFLVSFYNNEISEKSEIFDDQFSVERPDGSNFTLKIRSTKLEDSAMYFCATADRATEAFFGQGTRLTVV.

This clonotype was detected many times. The CDR3 region has the DNA TGCGCCAGCAGCCAAGGTCAAGGGGTTCGGGAGACCCAGTACTTC. Protein product: CASSQGQGVRETQYF. The gene calls are TRBV4-1 and TRBJ2-5; D is possibly TRBD1 (5 bases). Trimming took off 1 base at V and 5 bases at J, with 14 bases between the two ends. The CDR3 contains 15 residues. The germline gives CDR1 MGHRA, CDR2 YSYEKL.

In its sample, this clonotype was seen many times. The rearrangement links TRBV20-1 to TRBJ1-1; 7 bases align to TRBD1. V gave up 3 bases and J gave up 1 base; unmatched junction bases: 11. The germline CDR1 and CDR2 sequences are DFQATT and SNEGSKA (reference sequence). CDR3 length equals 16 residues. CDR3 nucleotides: TGCAGTGCTAGGCCTACTAGACAGGGAACGAACACTGAAGCTTTCTTT. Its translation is CSARPTRQGTNTEAFF.

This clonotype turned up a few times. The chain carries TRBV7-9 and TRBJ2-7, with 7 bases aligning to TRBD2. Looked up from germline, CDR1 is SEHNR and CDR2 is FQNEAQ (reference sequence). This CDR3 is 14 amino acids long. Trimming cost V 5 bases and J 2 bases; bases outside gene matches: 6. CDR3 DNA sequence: TGTGCCAGCAGCCCTGGGGAGGGAACCTACGAGCAGTACTTC. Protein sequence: CASSPGEGTYEQYF.

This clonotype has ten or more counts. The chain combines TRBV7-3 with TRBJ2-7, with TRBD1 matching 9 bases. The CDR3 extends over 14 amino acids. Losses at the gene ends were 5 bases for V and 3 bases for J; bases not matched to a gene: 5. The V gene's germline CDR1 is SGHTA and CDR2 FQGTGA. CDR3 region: CASSKGQGNYEQYF. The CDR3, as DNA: TGTGCCAGCAGCAAGGGACAGGGCAACTACGAGCAGTACTTC.

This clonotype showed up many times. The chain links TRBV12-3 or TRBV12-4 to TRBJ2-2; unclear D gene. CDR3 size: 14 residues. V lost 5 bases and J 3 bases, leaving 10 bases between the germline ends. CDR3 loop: CASSNQGYTGELFF. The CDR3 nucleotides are TGTGCCAGCAGTAACCAAGGGTACACCGGGGAGCTGTTTTTT.

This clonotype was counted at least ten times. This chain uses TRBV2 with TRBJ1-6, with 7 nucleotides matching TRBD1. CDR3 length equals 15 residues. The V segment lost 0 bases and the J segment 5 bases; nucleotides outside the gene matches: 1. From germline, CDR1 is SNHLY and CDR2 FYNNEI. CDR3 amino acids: CASSEAGTDNSPLHF. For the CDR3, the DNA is TGTGCCAGCAGTGAAGCGGGGACAGATAATTCACCCCTCCACTTT.

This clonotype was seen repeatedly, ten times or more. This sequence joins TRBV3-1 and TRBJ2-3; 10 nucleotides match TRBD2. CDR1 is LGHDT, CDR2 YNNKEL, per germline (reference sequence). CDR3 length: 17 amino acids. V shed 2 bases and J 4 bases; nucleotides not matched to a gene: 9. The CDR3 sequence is CASSQSSAGGTPDTQYF. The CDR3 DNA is TGTGCCAGCAGCCAATCCTCAGCGGGGGGGACGCCAGATACGCAGTATTTT.

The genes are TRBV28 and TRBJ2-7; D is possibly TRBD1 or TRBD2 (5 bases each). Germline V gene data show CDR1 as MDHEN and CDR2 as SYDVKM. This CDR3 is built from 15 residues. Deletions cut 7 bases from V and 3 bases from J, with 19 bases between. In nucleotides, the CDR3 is TGTGCCAGCACCAACTTGGGGACGGGTAGCTACGAGCAGTACTTC. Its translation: CASTNLGTGSYEQYF.

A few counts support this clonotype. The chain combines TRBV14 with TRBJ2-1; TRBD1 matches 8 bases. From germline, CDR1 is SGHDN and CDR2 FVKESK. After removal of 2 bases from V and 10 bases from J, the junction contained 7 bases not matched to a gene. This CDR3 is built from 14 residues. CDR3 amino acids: CASSQSQGALEQFF. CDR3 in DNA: TGTGCCAGCAGCCAATCTCAGGGGGCCTTAGAGCAGTTCTTC.

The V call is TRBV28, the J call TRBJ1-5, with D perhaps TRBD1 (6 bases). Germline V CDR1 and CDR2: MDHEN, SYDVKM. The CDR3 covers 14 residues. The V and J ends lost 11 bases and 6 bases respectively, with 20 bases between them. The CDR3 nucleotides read TGTGCCGTCAGTTCGGGGGCGCTGGGTCAGCCCCAGCATTTT. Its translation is CAVSSGALGQPQHF.

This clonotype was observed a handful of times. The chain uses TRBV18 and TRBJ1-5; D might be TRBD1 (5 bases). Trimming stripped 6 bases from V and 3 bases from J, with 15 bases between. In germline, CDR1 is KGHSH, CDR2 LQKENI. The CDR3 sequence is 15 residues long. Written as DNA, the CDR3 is TGTGCCAGCTCCCAACTGGGGGACTTCAATCAGCCCCAGCATTTT. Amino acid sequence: CASSQLGDFNQPQHF.

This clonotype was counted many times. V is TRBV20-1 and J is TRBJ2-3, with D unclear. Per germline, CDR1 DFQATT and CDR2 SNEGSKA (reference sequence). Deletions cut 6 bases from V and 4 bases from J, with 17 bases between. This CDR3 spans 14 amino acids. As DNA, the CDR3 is TGCAGTGCCCTGCTAGTCTGGGTGGCAGATACGCAGTATTTT. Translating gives CSALLVWVADTQYF.